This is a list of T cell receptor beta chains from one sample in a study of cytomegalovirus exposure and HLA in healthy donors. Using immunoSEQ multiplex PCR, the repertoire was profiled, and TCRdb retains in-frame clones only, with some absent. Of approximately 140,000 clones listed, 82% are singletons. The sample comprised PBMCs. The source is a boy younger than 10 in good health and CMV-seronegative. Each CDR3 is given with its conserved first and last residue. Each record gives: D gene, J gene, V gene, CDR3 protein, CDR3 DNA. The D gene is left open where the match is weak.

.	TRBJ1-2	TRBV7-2	CASSHPFGRGHGYTF	TGTGCCAGCAGCCACCCCTTTGGTAGGGGTCATGGCTACACCTTC
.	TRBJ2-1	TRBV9	CASSVDPGLAHNEQFF	TGTGCCAGCAGCGTAGACCCGGGACTTGCACACAATGAGCAGTTCTTC
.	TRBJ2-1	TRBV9	CASSTHRSSYNEQFF	TGTGCCAGCAGCACTCACAGAAGCTCCTACAATGAGCAGTTCTTC
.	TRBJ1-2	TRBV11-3	CASSSLTGDGYTF	TGTGCCAGCAGTAGCTTGACCGGGGATGGCTACACCTTC
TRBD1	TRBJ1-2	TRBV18	CASSPDRDYGYTF	TGTGCCAGCTCACCGGACAGGGACTATGGCTACACCTTC
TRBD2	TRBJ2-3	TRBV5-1	CASRASGGDTQYF	TGCGCCAGCAGGGCGAGCGGGGGAGATACGCAGTATTTT
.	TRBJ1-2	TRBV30	CAWSPGRAPYYTF	TGTGCCTGGAGTCCGGGGAGGGCCCCATACTACACCTTC
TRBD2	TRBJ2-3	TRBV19	CASSIGRRGIDTQYF	TGTGCCAGTAGTATCGGGAGGAGAGGGATAGATACGCAGTATTTT
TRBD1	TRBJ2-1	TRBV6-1	CASSETGDSLNEQFF	TGTGCCAGCAGTGAAACAGGGGATTCCCTCAATGAGCAGTTCTTC
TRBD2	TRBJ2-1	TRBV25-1	CASSELAGRSGEQFF	TGTGCCAGCAGTGAACTAGCGGGGCGGTCTGGGGAGCAGTTCTTC
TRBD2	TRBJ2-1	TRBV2	CASSEVSGRVYNEQFF	TGTGCCAGCAGTGAAGTCAGCGGGAGGGTCTACAATGAGCAGTTCTTC
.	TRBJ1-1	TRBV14	CASSQVWGKADTEAFF	TGTGCCAGCAGCCAAGTTTGGGGTAAAGCGGACACTGAAGCTTTCTTT
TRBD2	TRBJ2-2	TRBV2	CASSEPRGSTGELFF	TGTGCCAGCAGTGAGCCTCGCGGGAGCACCGGGGAGCTGTTTTTT
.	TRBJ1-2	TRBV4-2	CASSQDLANYGYTF	TGTGCCAGCAGCCAAGATCTCGCTAACTATGGCTACACCTTC
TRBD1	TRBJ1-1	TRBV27	CASRGRQGGNTEAFF	TGTGCCAGCAGGGGGAGACAGGGGGGGAACACTGAAGCTTTCTTT